This TCR beta chain was sequenced during a study of cytomegalovirus exposure and HLA in healthy donors. Background on the study: There were about 85 million unique TCRs (from HLA-typed donors) in an early data release.

In regard to this clone: Its antigen is not identified.

60 Vbeta and 13 Jbeta primers were used in PCR. The repertoire was sequenced with immunoSEQ multiplex PCR; TCRdb's copy has only in-frame clones and lacks some. The sample's table shows roughly 50,000 clones. General observations from the study: An ancestry cluster, one associated with Asian ancestry, reportedly showed fewer N-insertions than the roughly 610-donor mean in a later analysis. Owing to their indistinguishability, certain V segments, notably TRBV6-2 and TRBV6-3, were excluded.

V lost 3 bases to trimming and J lost 5 bases; unmatched junction nucleotides: 8. The CDR3 consists of 15 residues. Germline V lookup: CDR1 SGHKS, CDR2 YYEKEE (reference sequence). The sequence was collected from a woman aged 55 to 70 in good health and CMV-seropositive. The chain couples TRBV5-5 to TRBJ1-2; 9 bases match TRBD1. Sequenced: PBMCs. The CDR3 sequence is CASSSSGQGSYGYTF. In DNA, the CDR3 is TGTGCCAGCAGCTCCTCGGGACAGGGATCGTATGGCTACACCTTC.